What follows are 6 T cell receptor beta chains derived from one specimen sequenced in a study of shared clonotypes between healthy human individuals. Generated by immunoSEQ multiplex PCR, the TCRdb table keeps only in-frame clones and is missing some. This sample has over a million clones, with around 95% found just once. Sequenced: naive CD4+ T cells sorted from blood. Subset specified: CD45RA+ positively selected. These receptors all stem from a man aged 25 to 40 in good health.

As concerns this clone: Other DNA variants within this sample encode the same CDR3. The rearrangement uses TRBV6-6 and TRBJ2-7; D unclear. CDR3 length equals 11 residues. Germline-derived CDR1 and CDR2 are MNHNY and SVGAGI (reference sequence). The V end lost 5 bases, the J end lost 3 bases, and 5 bases lay between the germline ends. The chain's CDR3 is CASSLDYEQYF. The CDR3, as DNA: TGTGCCAGCAGTCTGGACTACGAGCAGTACTTC.

V is TRBV5-6 and J is TRBJ1-2; D is unclear. The CDR3 contains 15 residues. The germline CDR1 and CDR2 sequences are SGHDT and YYEEEE. V was clipped by 4 bases and J by 8 bases, with 21 bases between them. The CDR3 here is CASSPGSAFRRGYTF. The CDR3 DNA reads TGTGCCAGCAGCCCCGGATCTGCCTTTCGGAGGGGCTACACCTTC.

The chain combines TRBV6-5 with TRBJ1-1; no clear D gene. The V gene's germline CDR1 is MNHEY and CDR2 SVGAGI. Trimming pared 2 bases from V and 1 base from J, leaving 8 bases between. The CDR3 has 14 residues. CDR3 bases: TGTGCCAGCAGTTACAGGGCCTCGAACACTGAAGCTTTCTTT. It is translated as CASSYRASNTEAFF.

The gene calls are TRBV27 and TRBJ2-5, with TRBD2 identical over 11 bases. The CDR3 is 16 residues long. Germline loops: CDR1 MNHEY, CDR2 SMNVEV (reference sequence). V was pared by 1 base and J by 1 base, with 2 bases of the junction left unmatched. Written as DNA, the CDR3 is TGTGCCAGCAGTTTATTCGGGACTAGCGGCCAAGAGACCCAGTACTTC. Amino acids: CASSLFGTSGQETQYF.

The genes are TRBV6-5 and TRBJ1-5; D is unclear. CDR1 is MNHEY, CDR2 SVGAGI, per germline. Between the trimmed V and J ends, which lost 6 bases and 0 bases, there was a span of 12 bases. This CDR3 comprises 15 residues. This chain's CDR3 is CASRRTGYSNQPQHF. CDR3 bases: TGTGCCAGCAGACGCACTGGGTATAGCAATCAGCCCCAGCATTTT.

The table lists this clone with a count of one. The J gene is TRBJ2-3, the V gene TRBV5-8; TRBD1 is a possible D gene (6 bases). Germline loops: CDR1 SGHTS, CDR2 YDEGEE. This CDR3 comprises 18 residues. V was cut by 0 bases and J by 2 bases, with 19 bases left in between. CDR3 region: CASSLARGVSLPTDTQYF. For the CDR3, the DNA is TGTGCCAGCAGCTTGGCCAGGGGAGTCTCCTTACCCACAGATACGCAGTATTTT.